The rows below give T cell receptor beta chains drawn from one sample of a study of coeliac disease. Repertoires were generated with immunoSEQ multiplex PCR, while TCRdb's copy carries only in-frame clones and drops some. This sample yields about 3,700 clones, of which 69% are seen a single time; more than 8% belongs to the top ten. The sequenced material came from intraepithelial lymphocytes from the gut. Source of these receptors: a man between 25 and 39 years old with celiac disease. Each CDR3 is given with its conserved first and last residue. Part of the rows lack a size; the others show once, few, many or a class for expanded clones.

J gene,clone size,V gene,CDR3 protein
TRBJ1-6,-,TRBV6-1,CASSEVPGTGRSPLHF
TRBJ2-7,-,TRBV9,CASSVGSGRPSYEQYF
TRBJ2-3,-,TRBV27,CASSQQVVTDTQYF
TRBJ1-1,once,TRBV7-4,CASYLTTGPTEAFF
TRBJ2-7,-,TRBV7-3,CASSLTGSSPYEQYF
TRBJ2-1,-,TRBV5-4,CASSLGARLTPTYNEQFF
-,-,TRBV7-6,CASSVTGTHSYEQYF
TRBJ2-1,-,TRBV14,CASSQELAGSYNEQFF
TRBJ1-3,-,TRBV7-2,CASSLTTATGNTIYF
TRBJ1-2,-,TRBV5-5,CASSPAAGQNYGYTF
TRBJ2-1,-,TRBV2,CASSQTGQLFYNEQFF
TRBJ2-5,-,TRBV11-3,CASSRGRETQYF
TRBJ1-2,-,TRBV5-6,CASSLSLRARRGYTF
TRBJ2-1,-,TRBV28,CASSRMREGSNEQFF
TRBJ2-3,-,TRBV7-2,CASSAGQGAGTQYF
TRBJ1-5,-,TRBV7-9,CAGQAGNQPQHF
TRBJ1-2,-,TRBV12-5,CASGTAGGWDDYTF
TRBJ2-5,-,TRBV5-4,CASSFSGSPQETQYF
TRBJ1-3,-,TRBV5-6,CASSRTGTVLSGNTIYF
TRBJ1-1,-,TRBV28,CASSSKTGGTDDTMNTKAFF
TRBJ2-3,once,TRBV7-2,CASSLNGGRTDTQYF
TRBJ2-1,few,TRBV18,CASSLAGYNEQFF
TRBJ1-5,few,TRBV4-1,CASSQVGLNQPQHF
TRBJ1-3,-,TRBV7-9,CACKLQGFSGNTIYF
TRBJ2-7,-,TRBV7-6,CASSLGLAGGSGEQYF
TRBJ1-1,-,TRBV6-5,CASSSWTGGTEAFF